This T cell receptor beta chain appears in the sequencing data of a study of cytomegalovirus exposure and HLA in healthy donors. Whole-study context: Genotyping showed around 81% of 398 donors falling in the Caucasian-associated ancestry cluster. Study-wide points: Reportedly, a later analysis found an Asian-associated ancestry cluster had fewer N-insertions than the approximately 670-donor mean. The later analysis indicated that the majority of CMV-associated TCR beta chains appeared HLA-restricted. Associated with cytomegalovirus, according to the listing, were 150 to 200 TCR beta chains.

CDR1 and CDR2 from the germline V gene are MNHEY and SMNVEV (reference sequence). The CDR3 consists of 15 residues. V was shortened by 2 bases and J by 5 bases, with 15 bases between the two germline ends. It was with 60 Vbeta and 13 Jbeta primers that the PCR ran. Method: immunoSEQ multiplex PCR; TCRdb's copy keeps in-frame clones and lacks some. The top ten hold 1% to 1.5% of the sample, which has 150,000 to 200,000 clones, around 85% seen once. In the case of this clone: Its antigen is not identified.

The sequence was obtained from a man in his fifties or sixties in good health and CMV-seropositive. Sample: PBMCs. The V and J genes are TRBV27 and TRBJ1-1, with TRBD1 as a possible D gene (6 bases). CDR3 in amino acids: CASSLTGTPVTEAFF. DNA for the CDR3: TGTGCCAGCAGTTTAACTGGGACACCAGTTACTGAAGCTTTCTTT.